The entry that follows covers one T cell receptor beta chain sequence. Its matching antigen is unknown. The data belong to a study of a mutant IDH1 vaccine in newly diagnosed glioma. The repertoire was sequenced with immunoSEQ multiplex PCR; TCRdb's copy has only in-frame clones and lacks some. The sample includes tens of thousands of clones, about 80% seen only once; the top ten take approximately 24%. Time point meaning: week 5, during vaccination. A 20-mer mutant IDH1 peptide at 300 ug was injected subcutaneously with topical imiquimod. General study findings and limits: Pseudoprogression apparently lacked any relation to changes in top peripheral T cell clonotypes.

The source of this sequence is a man aged 25-45 years with glioma. The sequencing used PBMCs, collected from a glioma patient whose treatment included an IDH1 peptide vaccine.

The CDR3 DNA is TGTGCCAGTAGTATCGGCACTAACTATGGCTACACCTTC. This codes for CASSIGTNYGYTF. The chain uses TRBV19 and TRBJ1-2; D is uncertain. The length of the CDR3 is 13 residues. The germline V gene encodes CDR1 LNHDA and CDR2 SQIVND (reference sequence). Trimming removed 3 bases at V and 0 bases at J, with 5 bases between.